The 27 T cell receptor beta chains given below trace back to one sample, sequenced in a study of neurological immune-mediated disorders. Each CDR3 protein gets one entry after TCRdb re-called the 5' RACE reads with MiXCR. The profile covers more than 15,000 distinct CDR3 sequences, with about 14% appearing a single time and around 7.6% taken by the ten largest. The sequencing sample was made of CD4+ T cells from blood. The source of these receptors is a woman aged 55-75 years with HTLV-1-associated myelopathy (HAM/TSP).

The chain couples TRBV5-6 to TRBJ1-1; 8 nucleotides agree with TRBD1. The V segment lost 0 bases and the J segment 1 base; nucleotides outside the gene matches: 5. This CDR3 spans 16 amino acids. The germline gives CDR1 SGHDT, CDR2 YYEEEE. In DNA, the CDR3 is TGTGCCAGCAGCTTGGAGTGGGACAGGCAGAACACTGAAGCTTTCTTT. It translates to CASSLEWDRQNTEAFF.

This clonotype appeared many times. The chain employs TRBV7-8 and TRBJ2-1, with 10 bases lining up with TRBD2. The CDR3 has 20 amino acids. V lost 1 base, J lost 0 bases, and 12 bases stayed unmatched. Germline assignment: CDR1 SGHVS and CDR2 FQNEAQ. CDR3 in DNA: TGTGCCAGCAGCTTAGAGCCACTAGCGGGGCGCATTTACTCCTACAATGAGCAGTTCTTC. Its translation: CASSLEPLAGRIYSYNEQFF.

The chain is built from TRBV20-1 and TRBJ1-1; D gene unclear. This CDR3 region has 14 residues. The ends were cut back, 2 bases at V and 3 bases at J, with 13 bases in the middle. Germline values: CDR1 DFQATT, CDR2 SNEGSKA (reference sequence). As DNA, the CDR3 is TGCAGTGCTAGAAGCGGGCGGAGGGACACTGAAGCTTTCTTT. This gives the protein CSARSGRRDTEAFF.

This clonotype is deemed medium-sized (0.01 to 0.1%). V usage is TRBV5-1 and J usage is TRBJ2-1; TRBD2 matches 8 bases. Trimming removed 4 bases from V and 0 bases from J; junction bases left unmatched: 6. Germline V gene lookup returns CDR1 SGHRS and CDR2 YFSETQ. CDR3 length: 16 amino acids. DNA for the CDR3: TGCGCCAGCAGCGCCGGGGGGGCAAGCTCCTACAATGAGCAGTTCTTC. It specifies CASSAGGASSYNEQFF.

This clonotype is deemed medium-sized. V is TRBV4-2 and J is TRBJ2-1; D ambiguous. The CDR3 has 15 amino acids. The V gene's germline CDR1 is LGHNA and CDR2 YNFKEQ. Trimming stripped 0 bases from V and 9 bases from J, with 15 bases between. CDR3 nucleotides: TGTGCCAGCAGCCAAGAAGCCACCGTTCAGGTTGAGCAGTTCTTC. This translates into CASSQEATVQVEQFF.

The rearrangement uses TRBV18 and TRBJ2-2, with TRBD1 matching 9 bases. This CDR3 region has 16 residues. J gave up 5 bases and V 2 bases, and 6 bases lay outside the gene matches. Germline CDR1 is KGHSH and CDR2 is LQKENI. CDR3 nucleotide sequence: TGTGCCAGCTCACCAGACAGGGGGTCGGCTACCGGGGAGCTGTTTTTT. Translation gives CASSPDRGSATGELFF.

This clonotype was counted ten times or more. The CDR3 coding sequence is TGTGCCAGCAGTGAAAGGAACACTGAAGCTTTCTTT. Translation: CASSERNTEAFF. V is TRBV25-1 and J is TRBJ1-1; D gene unclear. V was cut by 2 bases and J by 1 base, with 2 bases left in between. The CDR3 runs to 12 residues. CDR1 and CDR2 from the germline V gene are MGHDK and SYGVNS.

The sample holds many counts of this clonotype. V is TRBV5-1 and J is TRBJ1-6, with no clear D. In germline, CDR1 is SGHRS, CDR2 YFSETQ. The ends were cut back, 0 bases at V and 9 bases at J, with 7 bases in the middle. This CDR3 region has 13 residues. For the CDR3, the DNA is TGCGCCAGCAGCTTGGCCGATTTTTCACCCCTCCACTTT. Translating it yields CASSLADFSPLHF.

The chain is built from TRBV20-1 and TRBJ2-3; a weak D match, TRBD2 (5 bases). V was clipped by 0 bases and J by 11 bases, with 15 bases between them. There are 13 residues in the CDR3. Germline lookup yields CDR1 DFQATT and CDR2 SNEGSKA (reference sequence). DNA of the CDR3: TGCAGTGCTAGAGATGGTACGACCGGGGAGCAGTATTTT. As protein: CSARDGTTGEQYF.

The chain recombines TRBV5-5 with TRBJ1-5; no reliable D call. V was clipped by 0 bases and J by 2 bases, with 12 bases between them. The CDR3 runs 16 residues. CDR1 is SGHKS and CDR2 is YYEKEE in the germline V gene (reference sequence). The chain's CDR3 is CASSLGTRFGNQPQHF. CDR3 in DNA: TGTGCCAGCAGCTTGGGGACCAGGTTCGGCAATCAGCCCCAGCATTTT.

The table lists this clonotype with many counts. The rearrangement links TRBV7-2 to TRBJ1-5; unclear D gene. The CDR3 covers 13 residues. Germline values: CDR1 SGHTA, CDR2 FQGNSA. V lost 2 bases and J 4 bases, leaving 6 bases between the germline ends. CDR3 coding DNA: TGTGCCAGCAGCTTAACGACTAATCAGCCCCAGCATTTT. It is translated as CASSLTTNQPQHF.

This clonotype was seen only once. V gene TRBV3-1 combines with J gene TRBJ2-1, with 9 bases aligning to TRBD1. The germline V gene has CDR1 LGHDT and CDR2 YNNKEL (reference sequence). CDR3 length equals 16 residues. V trimming: 4 bases; J trimming: 5 bases; junction bases outside the gene matches: 9. This CDR3 is CASSRIGTGKNNEQFF. The CDR3 DNA sequence: TGTGCCAGCAGCCGTATAGGGACAGGGAAAAACAATGAGCAGTTCTTC.

This clonotype was seen repeatedly, ten times or more. The V gene is TRBV20-1, the J gene TRBJ2-1; D is possibly TRBD2 (5 bases). This CDR3 contains 15 residues. Trimming took off 0 bases at V and 0 bases at J, with 9 bases between the two ends. CDR1 and CDR2 (germline): DFQATT, SNEGSKA (reference sequence). DNA of the CDR3: TGCAGTGCTAGAGATGTGCGGGTCTCCTACAATGAGCAGTTCTTC. As protein: CSARDVRVSYNEQFF.

This clonotype was picked up a small number of times. A much larger clone lies one base from this, so it may be a read error. This chain connects TRBV18 to TRBJ1-1; D unresolved. The CDR3 has 14 amino acids. Germline CDR1 and CDR2: KGHSH and LQKENI. Deletions cut 0 bases from V and 0 bases from J, with 5 bases between. Here the CDR3 reads CASSPPGMNTEAFF. The CDR3 nucleotides read TGTGCCAGCTCACCACCAGGGATGAACACTGAAGCTTTCTTT.

This clonotype was seen many times. The V and J genes are TRBV29-1 and TRBJ2-2; 9 nucleotides align to TRBD1. After removal of 6 bases from V and 5 bases from J, the junction contained 10 bases not matched to a gene. The germline V gene has CDR1 SQVTM and CDR2 ANQGSEA. The CDR3 runs to 15 residues. Here the CDR3 reads CSVIPGQGGTGELFF. In nucleotides, the CDR3 is TGCAGCGTCATCCCGGGACAGGGAGGAACCGGGGAGCTGTTTTTT.

This clonotype is classed as medium-sized (0.01 to 0.1%). J is TRBJ2-3 and V is TRBV20-1, with 9 bases aligning to TRBD2. This CDR3 contains 15 residues. Germline CDR1 is DFQATT and CDR2 is SNEGSKA (reference sequence). The V gene end was trimmed by 3 bases and the J gene end by 2 bases; junction bases not matched to a gene: 6. The CDR3 nucleotides are TGCAGTGCTAGTCGGCCTAGCGGGGACACAGATACGCAGTATTTT. As protein: CSASRPSGDTDTQYF.

The chain joins TRBV19 to TRBJ2-3, with TRBD1 identical over 10 bases. With 6 bases clipped from V and 3 bases from J, the junction kept 6 bases outside the gene matches. The CDR3 length is 15 residues. Germline loops: CDR1 LNHDA, CDR2 SQIVND (reference sequence). The CDR3 DNA reads as TGTGCCAGTAGGGGGACAGGGGAGTTAACAGATACGCAGTATTTT. Its protein is CASRGTGELTDTQYF.

This clonotype appeared many times. The CDR3 is CASSLTSGSVTGELFF. The CDR3 coding sequence is TGCGCCAGCAGCCTGACTAGCGGGAGTGTCACCGGGGAGCTGTTTTTT. The gene calls are TRBV5-1 and TRBJ2-2, with 12 bases fitting TRBD2. V gave up 4 bases and J gave up 4 bases; unmatched junction bases: 5. The CDR3 is 16 amino acids. The germline V gene encodes CDR1 SGHRS and CDR2 YFSETQ.

This clonotype occurred many times. This chain uses TRBV15 with TRBJ2-5, with D possibly being TRBD2 (5 bases). The germline CDR1 and CDR2 sequences are LNHNV and YYDKDF (reference sequence). V lost 5 bases to trimming and J lost 5 bases, with 12 bases between them. This CDR3 spans 13 amino acids. CDR3 coding DNA: TGTGCCACCAGCCGTGGAGGTGGGGAGACCCAGTACTTC. This codes for CATSRGGGETQYF.

This clonotype is medium-sized by share. The chain couples TRBV7-2 to TRBJ1-6, with 7 bases lining up with TRBD1. The junction had 4 bases not matched to a gene; V was cut back by 5 bases and J by 6 bases. Germline CDR1 and CDR2: SGHTA and FQGNSA. There are 14 residues in the CDR3. The CDR3 here is CASSQTGSNSPLHF. The CDR3 bases are TGTGCCAGCAGCCAGACAGGGAGTAATTCACCCCTCCACTTT.

This clonotype was seen repeatedly, ten times or more. The V gene is TRBV20-1, the J gene TRBJ1-5; the D gene is possibly TRBD1 (6 bases). Germline CDR1 reads DFQATT; CDR2 reads SNEGSKA (reference sequence). Between the trimmed V and J ends, which lost 5 bases and 6 bases, there was a span of 17 bases. The CDR3 is 14 residues long. The CDR3 protein is CSAYPGTRSQPQHF. CDR3 DNA sequence: TGCAGTGCTTACCCCGGGACAAGAAGTCAGCCCCAGCATTTT.

The chain is built from TRBV5-1 and TRBJ2-5; 8 bases map to TRBD1. After removal of 0 bases from V and 5 bases from J, the junction contained 6 bases not matched to a gene. Germline CDR1 reads SGHRS; CDR2 reads YFSETQ. The CDR3 has 15 amino acids. CDR3 nucleotide sequence: TGCGCCAGCAGCTTGGAGGGCAGGGGGCATGAGACCCAGTACTTC. Translation gives CASSLEGRGHETQYF. Combining the CDR3 with reference TRBV5-1 and TRBJ2-5 gives the whole variable domain KAGVTQTPRYLIKTRGQQVTLSCSPISGHRSVSWYQQTPGQGLQFLFEYFSETQRNKGNFPGRFSGRQFSNSRSEMNVSTLELGDSALYLCASSLEGRGHETQYFGPGTRLLVL.

By sample share, this clonotype is medium-sized. This rearrangement joins TRBV12-3 or TRBV12-4 to TRBJ2-6; tentatively, D is TRBD1 or TRBD2 (7 bases each). V was trimmed by 5 bases and J by 2 bases, leaving 16 bases between them. CDR3 length: 17 residues. The CDR3 spells CASSDFSGGAGANVLTF. The CDR3 DNA reads TGTGCCAGCAGTGATTTTTCAGGGGGGGCTGGGGCCAACGTCCTGACTTTC.

In its sample, this clonotype was seen many times. V gene TRBV29-1 combines with J gene TRBJ1-1; TRBD1 is a possible D gene (6 bases). V dropped 5 bases and J dropped 2 bases, with 15 bases sitting between them. Germline values: CDR1 SQVTM, CDR2 ANQGSEA. This CDR3 is 14 amino acids long. The CDR3 loop reads CSVRRGGRNTEAFF. In DNA, the CDR3 is TGCAGCGTTCGGAGGGGGGGAAGAAACACTGAAGCTTTCTTT.

The sample holds many counts of this clonotype. The V and J genes are TRBV7-2 and TRBJ1-6, with 7 bases lining up with TRBD1. V lost 3 bases and J lost 6; bases outside the gene matches: 5. CDR3 length equals 15 residues. Germline V gene data show CDR1 as SGHTA and CDR2 as FQGNSA. The CDR3 DNA follows: TGTGCCAGCAGCTTCCCAGGGGGGAGTAATTCACCCCTCCACTTT. Translation: CASSFPGGSNSPLHF.

This clonotype was observed a few times. The V and J genes are TRBV30 and TRBJ1-3; 8 nucleotides line up with TRBD1. The CDR3 runs to 14 residues. CDR1 and CDR2 (germline): GTSNPN, SVGIG (reference sequence). The V gene end was trimmed by 3 bases and the J gene end by 2 bases; junction bases not matched to a gene: 3. The CDR3 DNA sequence: TGTGCCTGGAGGCTACAGGGGGCTGGAAACACCATATATTTT. Translated: CAWRLQGAGNTIYF.

By proportion, this clonotype is medium-sized (0.01 to 0.1%). The chain combines TRBV20-1 with TRBJ2-1; D uncertain. The CDR3 extends over 12 amino acids. The V end was cut by 3 bases, the J end by 2 bases, with 5 bases between. Germline V CDR1 and CDR2: DFQATT, SNEGSKA (reference sequence). CDR3 loop: CSARSTYNEQFF. The CDR3 bases are TGCAGTGCTAGGTCGACCTACAATGAGCAGTTCTTC.